These 27 T cell receptor beta chains share one sample of origin, sequenced in a study of blood T cell repertoires in COVID-19. Measured with immunoSEQ multiplex PCR; TCRdb has only the in-frame clones, and not every one. Of some 130,000 clones in the sample, approximately 81% are singletons; the top ten hold less than 7%. Specimen: PBMCs or T cells enriched from blood (not recorded which). The receptors were gathered from a middle-aged man with acute COVID-19.

The chain carries TRBV5-1 and TRBJ2-5; TRBD1 matches at 9 bases. CDR3 length equals 15 residues. Germline V gene data show CDR1 as SGHRS and CDR2 as YFSETQ. The V gene end was trimmed by 3 bases and the J gene end by 5 bases; junction bases not matched to a gene: 8. The CDR3 DNA sequence: TGCGCCAGCAGCTCCCAGAGGGGACAGGGTGAGACCCAGTACTTC. This gives the protein CASSSQRGQGETQYF.

This chain joins TRBV19 and TRBJ1-2; a possible D gene is TRBD1 (5 bases). CDR1 LNHDA and CDR2 SQIVND come from the germline V gene (reference sequence). V dropped 3 bases and J dropped 4 bases, with 15 bases sitting between them. The CDR3 covers 15 residues. The CDR3 coding sequence is TGTGCCAGTAGTATCACCCGCGCAGGGCGCTATGGCTACACCTTC. The encoded protein is CASSITRAGRYGYTF.

The rearrangement uses TRBV14 and TRBJ2-1, with 14 positions matching TRBD2. In germline, CDR1 is SGHDN, CDR2 FVKESK. J gave up 6 bases and V 4 bases, and 5 bases lay outside the gene matches. The CDR3 has 16 residues. CDR3 coding DNA: TGTGCCAGCAGCCCGACGACTAGCGGGAGGGCCAATGAGCAGTTCTTC. It specifies CASSPTTSGRANEQFF.

CDR3 bases: TGCGCCAGCAGATTAGCGGGGGACGAGGACAAGCAGTTCTTC. Amino acids: CASRLAGDEDKQFF. The J gene is TRBJ2-1, the V gene TRBV10-2; 9 positions agree with TRBD2. Per germline, CDR1 WSHSY and CDR2 SAAADI. Germline trimming cut 6 bases from V and 11 bases from J; bases unmatched to any gene: 11. This CDR3 region has 14 residues.

The chain couples TRBV6-5 to TRBJ1-5; TRBD1 matches at 9 bases. Germline values: CDR1 MNHEY, CDR2 SVGAGI. CDR3 length: 13 amino acids. J lost 6 bases, V lost 6 bases, and 3 bases had no gene match. The CDR3: CASSGTGFQPQHF. The CDR3, as DNA: TGTGCCAGCAGCGGGACAGGGTTTCAGCCCCAGCATTTT.

This chain joins TRBV28 and TRBJ1-5; possible D gene TRBD1, 5 bases. CDR1 is MDHEN, CDR2 SYDVKM, per germline. This CDR3 has 14 amino acids. V shed 3 bases and J shed 7 bases, with 13 bases lying between them. The CDR3 region has the DNA TGTGCCAGCAGTTTTCAAGGGGAAGGGCAGCCCCAGCATTTT. It is translated as CASSFQGEGQPQHF.

This sequence joins TRBV5-1 and TRBJ2-1; perhaps TRBD1 as D (6 bases). V lost 0 bases to trimming and J lost 6 bases, with 13 bases between them. Germline V gene lookup returns CDR1 SGHRS and CDR2 YFSETQ. This CDR3 contains 15 residues. As DNA, the CDR3 is TGCGCCAGCAGCTTGGATTCAGGGGTTGGCAATGAGCAGTTCTTC. It encodes CASSLDSGVGNEQFF.

V usage is TRBV10-3 and J usage is TRBJ2-2; 7 positions agree with TRBD2. V lost 6 bases to trimming and J lost 6 bases; unmatched junction nucleotides: 4. The CDR3 contains 13 residues. Germline values: CDR1 ENHRY, CDR2 SYGVKD. CDR3 amino acids: CAISLGGAGELFF. The CDR3 DNA follows: TGTGCCATCAGCCTGGGGGGGGCCGGGGAGCTGTTTTTT.

The chain combines TRBV28 with TRBJ1-4; the match to TRBD1 covers 8 bases. The germline CDR1 and CDR2 sequences are MDHEN and SYDVKM. The CDR3 is made up of 14 amino acids. The V segment lost 4 bases and the J segment 6 bases; nucleotides outside the gene matches: 4. The CDR3 sequence is CASSSPTGDEKLFF. The CDR3 DNA sequence: TGTGCCAGCAGTTCCCCGACAGGGGATGAAAAACTGTTTTTT.

V is TRBV5-1 and J is TRBJ2-3; weak D call: TRBD2 (6 bases). V was cut by 4 bases and J by 3 bases, with 15 bases left in between. The germline gives CDR1 SGHRS, CDR2 YFSETQ. The CDR3 sequence is 15 residues long. The CDR3 sequence: CASSDGGGPTDTQYF. DNA for the CDR3: TGCGCCAGCAGCGACGGAGGAGGGCCGACAGATACGCAGTATTTT.

This clone showed up just once. The chain joins TRBV11-2 to TRBJ2-5; 13 bases agree with TRBD2. Germline trimming cut 4 bases from V and 6 bases from J; bases unmatched to any gene: 11. This CDR3 is built from 17 residues. The germline gives CDR1 SGHAT, CDR2 FQNNGV. CDR3: CASSSQGLAGLSKTQYF. The CDR3 nucleotides read TGTGCCAGCAGCTCCCAGGGACTAGCGGGATTATCGAAGACCCAGTACTTC.

This clone has only a few counts. The rearrangement joins TRBV7-2 to TRBJ1-5; D gene ambiguous. The CDR3 has 15 amino acids. Trimming removed 3 bases from V and 7 bases from J, with 16 bases in between. Germline CDR1 SGHTA, CDR2 FQGNSA. CDR3 nucleotides: TGTGCCAGCAGCTTGGTACGGGATGACGGGCAGCCCCAGCATTTT. Translation gives CASSLVRDDGQPQHF.

This clone is a singleton in its sample. This chain links TRBV10-1 with TRBJ2-5; tentative D call: TRBD2 (5 bases). The CDR3 is 13 residues long. The ends were cut back, 0 bases at V and 5 bases at J, with 7 bases in the middle. From germline, CDR1 is WNHNN and CDR2 SYGVQD (reference sequence). CDR3 DNA: TGCGCCAGCAGTGAGTCTAGCGACGAGACCCAGTACTTC. Protein product: CASSESSDETQYF.

The chain carries TRBV9 and TRBJ1-1; D is uncertain. Germline V CDR1 and CDR2: SGDLS, YYNGEE. Deletions cut 4 bases from V and 3 bases from J, with 16 bases between. This CDR3 has 15 amino acids. CDR3: CASSPREGLYTEAFF. The CDR3 DNA sequence: TGTGCCAGCAGCCCCCGGGAGGGCCTCTACACTGAAGCTTTCTTT.

The CDR3 loop reads CASSHGTSGTYEQYF. DNA for the CDR3: TGCGCCAGCAGCCACGGGACTAGCGGTACCTACGAGCAGTACTTC. The chain carries TRBV4-3 and TRBJ2-7, with TRBD2 matching 11 bases. V lost 3 bases, J lost 2 bases, and 3 bases stayed unmatched. Germline CDR1 reads LGHNA; CDR2 reads YSLEER. CDR3 size: 15 residues.

The chain joins TRBV7-9 to TRBJ2-2; D remains unclear. This CDR3 comprises 15 residues. The V and J ends lost 2 bases and 5 bases respectively, with 12 bases between them. The V gene's germline CDR1 is SEHNR and CDR2 FQNEAQ (reference sequence). The CDR3 sequence: CASSLTSGPTGELFF. As DNA, the CDR3 is TGTGCCAGCAGCTTAACATCGGGTCCGACCGGGGAGCTGTTTTTT.

This chain links TRBV4-3 with TRBJ2-2; D gene uncertain. Germline CDR1 LGHNA, CDR2 YSLEER. The CDR3 has 13 amino acids. V was clipped by 4 bases and J by 7 bases, with 10 bases between them. CDR3 in DNA: TGCGCCAGCAGCCTTGAGGAACACGGGGAGCTGTTTTTT. Amino acid sequence: CASSLEEHGELFF.

CDR3 loop: CASSRLAGQETQYF. CDR3 coding DNA: TGTGCCAGCAGCAGACTAGCGGGGCAAGAGACCCAGTACTTC. The chain combines TRBV5-5 with TRBJ2-5; 11 bases agree with TRBD2. The length of the CDR3 is 14 residues. Germline V gene sequence: CDR1 SGHKS, CDR2 YYEKEE (reference sequence). The V gene end was trimmed by 4 bases and the J gene end by 2 bases; junction bases not matched to a gene: 1.

J is TRBJ2-5 and V is TRBV18, with D possibly being TRBD1 (5 bases). CDR1 and CDR2 (germline): KGHSH, LQKENI. With 3 bases removed from V and 1 base from J, the gap between germline ends came to 12 bases. This CDR3 is 15 amino acids long. The CDR3 spells CASSPRQGPQETQYF. CDR3 in DNA: TGTGCCAGCTCACCGAGGCAGGGCCCCCAAGAGACCCAGTACTTC.

This chain joins TRBV7-2 and TRBJ2-7, with 7 bases identical to TRBD2. Germline V gene data show CDR1 as SGHTA and CDR2 as FQGNSA. V shed 2 bases, J shed 1 base, and the junction held 2 bases outside the gene matches. This CDR3 comprises 14 residues. CDR3 nucleotide sequence: TGTGCCAGCAGCTTATTGGGGGGGTCCTACGAGCAGTACTTC. Encoded protein: CASSLLGGSYEQYF.

The CDR3 region has the DNA TGTGCCAGCAGTCCTTCAGATGTACGCGGCTACACCTTC. It translates to CASSPSDVRGYTF. V usage is TRBV6-5 and J usage is TRBJ1-2, with D unclear. CDR1 is MNHEY, CDR2 SVGAGI, per germline. The germline V and J ends were trimmed by 5 bases and 8 bases, with 15 bases remaining between them. The CDR3 sequence is 13 residues long.

This clone was picked up one time. V is TRBV21-1 and J is TRBJ2-2; the table's D call TRBD2 went unverified against the DNA. TRBV21-1 is tagged as a pseudogene. The CDR3 totals 15 residues. In DNA, the CDR3 is TGTGCCAGCAGCGGGCGGGGGCCGTTTCGTGGGGAGCTGTTTTTT. Translating gives CASSGRGPFRGELFF.

The chain has TRBV11-2 and TRBJ1-1; D is undetermined. Germline V gene sequence: CDR1 SGHAT, CDR2 FQNNGV. V lost 1 base to trimming and J lost 9 bases, with 9 bases between them. CDR3 length equals 12 residues. The CDR3 coding sequence is TGTGCCAGCAGCTTAGTAGCGTATAAAGCTTTCTTT. Its translation: CASSLVAYKAFF.

The chain recombines TRBV29-1 with TRBJ2-2, with D possibly being TRBD1 (5 bases). This CDR3 contains 14 residues. From germline, CDR1 is SQVTM and CDR2 ANQGSEA. V lost 4 bases to trimming and J lost 2 bases, with 11 bases between them. CDR3 sequence (DNA): TGCAGCGTTGTCTTACAGGCCAACACCGGGGAGCTGTTTTTT. This codes for CSVVLQANTGELFF.

This clone came up once. The rearrangement links TRBV4-1 to TRBJ1-1; 8 bases are a match to TRBD1. With 2 bases clipped from V and 0 bases from J, the junction kept 5 bases outside the gene matches. This CDR3 contains 16 residues. Germline V lookup: CDR1 MGHRA, CDR2 YSYEKL. CDR3 DNA: TGCGCCAGCAGCCAAACAGGGGGAACGATGAACACTGAAGCTTTCTTT. The encoded protein is CASSQTGGTMNTEAFF.

CDR3 nucleotides: TGTGCCAGCAGCGTTCCCCCCAGATACAATGAGCAGTTCTTC. It codes for CASSVPPRYNEQFF. The chain employs TRBV5-4 and TRBJ2-1; D gene ambiguous. Germline V CDR1 and CDR2: SGHNT, YYREEE (reference sequence). Trimming shortened V by 4 bases and J by 4 bases, and 12 bases separated the two germline ends. CDR3 length equals 14 residues.

The J gene is TRBJ1-2, the V gene TRBV5-1; D is undetermined. The CDR3 loop spans 13 amino acids. V was shortened by 1 base and J by 0 bases, with 4 bases between the two germline ends. The germline V gene has CDR1 SGHRS and CDR2 YFSETQ. DNA for the CDR3: TGCGCCAGCAGCTTGCCGGCTAACTATGGCTACACCTTC. Its protein product is CASSLPANYGYTF.